Detailed here is one T cell receptor (beta chain). This entry belongs to a study of blood T cell repertoires in COVID-19. The CDR3 runs to 14 residues. V was cut by 6 bases and J by 2 bases, with 13 bases left in between. Germline loops: CDR1 MNHEY, CDR2 SVGAGI. Only in-frame clones appear in the TCRdb table, and some are missing; sequencing was by immunoSEQ multiplex PCR. The sample carries 30,000 to 40,000 clones, around 90% recorded once. The sequence came from a man between 60 and 75 years old with acute or convalescent COVID-19. This rearrangement joins TRBV6-5 to TRBJ1-1; D gene uncertain. The sequencing sample was made of peripheral blood. CDR3 region: CASRPGTVNTEAFF. CDR3 sequence (DNA): TGTGCCAGCAGACCAGGTACAGTAAACACTGAAGCTTTCTTT.